This T cell receptor (beta chain) originates from a study of shared T cell receptors in the human thymus. Some clones are missing from TCRdb's copy, which holds only in-frame ones; the method was immunoSEQ multiplex PCR. The data show around 730,000 clones, with 70% to 90% seen just once and more than 0.008% held by the top ten. The CDR3 length is 22 residues. V shed 3 bases and J shed 3 bases, with 36 bases lying between them. Looked up from germline, CDR1 is MGHRA and CDR2 is YSYEKL. This same sample was also part of a study on human thymus T cells. From that report: Thymus pieces cut out during corrective heart surgery were the tissue that was used.

V gene TRBV4-1 combines with J gene TRBJ2-7; a possible D gene is TRBD1 (7 bases). The sequenced material came from thymocytes. The TCR was taken from a girl under three years old with a congenital heart defect. This CDR3 reads CASSQLGVEDRTYPAAGYEQYF. The CDR3 DNA reads as TGCGCCAGCAGCCAGCTGGGGGTTGAGGACAGGACCTACCCCGCAGCGGGCTACGAGCAGTACTTC.